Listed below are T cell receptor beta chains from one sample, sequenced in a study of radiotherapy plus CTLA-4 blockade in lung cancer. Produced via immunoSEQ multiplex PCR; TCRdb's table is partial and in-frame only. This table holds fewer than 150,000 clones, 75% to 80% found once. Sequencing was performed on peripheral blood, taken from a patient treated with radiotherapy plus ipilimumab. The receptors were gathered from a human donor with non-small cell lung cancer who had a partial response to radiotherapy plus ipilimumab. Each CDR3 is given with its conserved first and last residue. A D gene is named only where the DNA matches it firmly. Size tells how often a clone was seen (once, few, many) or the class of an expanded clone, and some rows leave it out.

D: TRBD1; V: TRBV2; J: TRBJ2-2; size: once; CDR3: CASSAGQGAGELFF; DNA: TGTGCCAGCAGTGCCGGACAGGGGGCCGGGGAGCTGTTTTTT
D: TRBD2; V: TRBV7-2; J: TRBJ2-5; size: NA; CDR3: CASSFSGRETQYF; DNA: TGTGCCAGCAGCTTTAGCGGGAGGGAGACCCAGTACTTC
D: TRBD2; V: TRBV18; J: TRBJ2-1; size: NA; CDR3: CASSPQRELTYNEQFF; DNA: TGTGCCAGCTCACCACAGCGGGAGCTGACCTACAATGAGCAGTTCTTC
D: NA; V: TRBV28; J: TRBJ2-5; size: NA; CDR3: CASSSSRGGRETQYF; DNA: TGTGCCAGCAGTTCCTCTAGGGGTGGGAGGGAGACCCAGTACTTC
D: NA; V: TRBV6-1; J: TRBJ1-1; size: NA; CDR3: CASSRTVLTEAFF; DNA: TGTGCCAGCAGTCGTACAGTCCTCACTGAAGCTTTCTTT
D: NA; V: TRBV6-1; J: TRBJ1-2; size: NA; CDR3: CASSSGRHGYTF; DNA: TGTGCCAGCAGTTCAGGCAGGCATGGCTACACCTTC
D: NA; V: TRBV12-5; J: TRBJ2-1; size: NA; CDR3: CASGLVRGSGYNEQFF; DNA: TGTGCTAGTGGTTTGGTACGGGGGAGTGGGTACAATGAGCAGTTCTTC
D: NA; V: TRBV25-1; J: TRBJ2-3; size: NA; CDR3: CASRGTHSTDTQYF; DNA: TGTGCCAGCAGAGGGACTCACAGCACAGATACGCAGTATTTT
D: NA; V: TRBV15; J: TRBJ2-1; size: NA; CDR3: CATSRDTGYEQFF; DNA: TGTGCCACCAGCAGAGATACGGGTTATGAGCAGTTCTTC
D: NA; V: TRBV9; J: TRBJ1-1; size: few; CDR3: CASSPIRSFDF; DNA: TGTGCCAGCAGCCCCATACGAAGCTTTGACTTT
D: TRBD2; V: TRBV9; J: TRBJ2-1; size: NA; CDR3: CASSPRRGKGLAGGAYNEQFF; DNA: TGTGCCAGCAGCCCCCGTAGGGGAAAGGGACTAGCGGGAGGGGCCTACAATGAGCAGTTCTTC
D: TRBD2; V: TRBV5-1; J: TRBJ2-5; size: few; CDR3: CASSLAASGSGETQYF; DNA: TGCGCCAGCAGCTTGGCAGCTAGCGGGAGTGGGGAGACCCAGTACTTC
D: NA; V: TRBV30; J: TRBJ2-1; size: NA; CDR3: CAWTLGAGLDEQFF; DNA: TGTGCCTGGACTCTCGGGGCGGGGTTGGATGAGCAGTTCTTC
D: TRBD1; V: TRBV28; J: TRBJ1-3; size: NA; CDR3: CASSPNQGALGNTIYF; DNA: TGTGCCAGCAGTCCGAACCAGGGGGCGCTTGGAAACACCATATATTTT
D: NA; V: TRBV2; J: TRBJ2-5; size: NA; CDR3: CASMRGMTETQYF; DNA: TGTGCCAGCATGCGAGGGATGACGGAGACCCAGTACTTC
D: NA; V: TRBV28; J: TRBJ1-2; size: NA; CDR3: CASTRGSYGYTF; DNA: TGTGCCAGCACCCGAGGGTCCTATGGCTACACCTTC
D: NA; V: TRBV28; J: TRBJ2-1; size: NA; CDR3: CASRPLGGKSVNEQFF; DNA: TGTGCCAGCAGGCCCCTAGGCGGGAAGTCTGTCAATGAGCAGTTCTTC
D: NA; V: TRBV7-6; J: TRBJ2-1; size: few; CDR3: CASSLPRGSSYNEQFF; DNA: TGTGCCAGCAGCCTCCCCCGGGGGAGCTCCTACAATGAGCAGTTCTTC
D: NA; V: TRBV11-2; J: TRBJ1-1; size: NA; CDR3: CASSLGINTEAFF; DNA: TGTGCCAGCAGCTTAGGTATAAACACTGAAGCTTTCTTT
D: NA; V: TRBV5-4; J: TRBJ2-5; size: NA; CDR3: CASSLGSETQYF; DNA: TGTGCCAGCAGCTTGGGTTCGGAGACCCAGTACTTC
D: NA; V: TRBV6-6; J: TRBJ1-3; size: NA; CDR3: CASSYSGGSSGNTIYF; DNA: TGTGCCAGCAGTTATTCCGGGGGTAGCTCTGGAAACACCATATATTTT
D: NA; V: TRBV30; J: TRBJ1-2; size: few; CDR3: CAWNTERDYGYTF; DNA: TGTGCCTGGAATACGGAACGGGACTATGGCTACACCTTC
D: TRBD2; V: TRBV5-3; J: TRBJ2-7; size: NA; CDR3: CARSFIGREYYEQYF; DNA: TGTGCCAGAAGCTTTATCGGGAGGGAGTACTACGAGCAGTACTTC
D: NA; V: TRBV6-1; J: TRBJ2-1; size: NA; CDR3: CASSESGRGEQFF; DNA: TGTGCCAGCAGTGAAAGCGGCCGTGGGGAGCAGTTCTTC
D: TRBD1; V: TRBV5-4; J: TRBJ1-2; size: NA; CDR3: CASSGGTGGSNYGYTF; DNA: TGTGCCAGCAGCGGAGGGACAGGGGGCTCTAACTATGGCTACACCTTC
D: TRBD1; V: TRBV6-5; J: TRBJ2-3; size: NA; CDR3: CASSPTGDTDTQYF; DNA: TGTGCCAGCAGTCCAACAGGGGACACAGATACGCAGTATTTT
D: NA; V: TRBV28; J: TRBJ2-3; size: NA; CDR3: CASSFFQGLTDTQYF; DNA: TGTGCCAGCAGTTTTTTTCAGGGCCTCACAGATACGCAGTATTTT
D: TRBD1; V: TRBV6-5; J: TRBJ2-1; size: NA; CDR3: CASSFRTGWNEQFF; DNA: TGTGCCAGCAGTTTTCGGACAGGGTGGAATGAGCAGTTCTTC
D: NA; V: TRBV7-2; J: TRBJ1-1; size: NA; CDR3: CASSPSGVRGAFF; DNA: TGTGCCAGCAGTCCTTCGGGGGTAAGGGGAGCTTTCTTT
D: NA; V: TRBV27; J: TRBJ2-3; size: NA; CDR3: CASSLYVLLSSTDTQYF; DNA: TGTGCCAGCAGTTTATATGTACTTCTTTCTAGCACAGATACGCAGTATTTT
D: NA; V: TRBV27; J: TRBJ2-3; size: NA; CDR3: CASSFGRQYF; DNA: TGTGCCAGCAGTTTCGGGAGGCAGTATTTT
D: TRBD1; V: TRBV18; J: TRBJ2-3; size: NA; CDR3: CASSSIQGAKDTQYF; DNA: TGTGCCAGCTCATCAATACAGGGGGCGAAGGATACGCAGTATTTT
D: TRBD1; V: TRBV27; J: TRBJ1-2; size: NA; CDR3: CASRLTGKDGYTF; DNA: TGTGCCAGCAGACTGACAGGGAAAGATGGCTACACCTTC
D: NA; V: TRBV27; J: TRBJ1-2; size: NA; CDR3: CASSLRLEGNYGYTF; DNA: TGTGCCAGCAGTCTCCGGCTTGAGGGAAACTATGGCTACACCTTC
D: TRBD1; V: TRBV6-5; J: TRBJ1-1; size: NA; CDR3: CASSYPGTGNTEAFF; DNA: TGTGCCAGCAGCTATCCCGGGACAGGGAACACTGAAGCTTTCTTT
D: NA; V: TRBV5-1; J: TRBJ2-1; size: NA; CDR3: CASRLSLGYEQFF; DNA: TGCGCCAGCAGATTGTCACTAGGCTATGAGCAGTTCTTC
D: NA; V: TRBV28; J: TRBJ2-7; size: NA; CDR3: CASSPPGSLSYEQYF; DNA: TGTGCCAGCAGCCCCCCCGGGAGCCTCTCCTACGAGCAGTACTTC
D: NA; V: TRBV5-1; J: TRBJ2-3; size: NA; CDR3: CASSLGGGTDTQYF; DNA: TGCGCCAGCAGCTTGGGGGGAGGCACAGATACGCAGTATTTT
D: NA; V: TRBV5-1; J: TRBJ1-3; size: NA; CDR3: CAEVRASSGNTIYF; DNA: TGCGCGGAGGTCCGGGCGAGCTCTGGAAACACCATATATTTT
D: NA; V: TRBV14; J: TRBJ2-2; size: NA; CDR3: CASSDKRGGTTGELFF; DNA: TGTGCCAGCAGCGATAAGCGCGGAGGTACCACCGGGGAGCTGTTTTTT
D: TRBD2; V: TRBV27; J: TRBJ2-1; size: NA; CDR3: CATQFTSSGSYNEQFF; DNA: TGTGCCACCCAGTTTACATCTAGCGGGTCTTACAATGAGCAGTTCTTC
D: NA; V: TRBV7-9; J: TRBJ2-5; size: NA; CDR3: CASSSSSETQYF; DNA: TGTGCCAGCAGTTCATCGAGTGAGACCCAGTACTTC
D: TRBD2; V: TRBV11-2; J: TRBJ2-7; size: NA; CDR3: CASSLPTSGRSYEQYF; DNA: TGTGCCAGCAGCTTACCAACTAGCGGGAGGAGCTACGAGCAGTACTTC
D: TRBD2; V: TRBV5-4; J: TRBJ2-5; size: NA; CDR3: CASSFPLAGEETQYF; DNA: TGTGCCAGCAGCTTCCCACTAGCGGGAGAAGAGACCCAGTACTTC
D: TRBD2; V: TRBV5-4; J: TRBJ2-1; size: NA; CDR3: CASSLGGRVYNEQFF; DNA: TGTGCCAGCAGCTTGGGCGGGAGGGTCTACAATGAGCAGTTCTTC
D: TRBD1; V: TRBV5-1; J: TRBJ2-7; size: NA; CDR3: CASSKTGQAYEQYF; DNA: TGCGCCAGCAGCAAAACGGGACAGGCCTACGAGCAGTACTTC
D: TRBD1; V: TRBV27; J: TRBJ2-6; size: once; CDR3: CASSLSRQGEGGANVLTF; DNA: TGTGCCAGCAGTTTATCGCGACAGGGCGAGGGTGGGGCCAACGTCCTGACTTTC
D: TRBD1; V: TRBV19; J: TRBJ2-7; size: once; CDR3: CASSPPGTGTVEQYF; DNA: TGTGCCAGTAGTCCTCCCGGGACAGGGACCGTCGAGCAGTACTTC
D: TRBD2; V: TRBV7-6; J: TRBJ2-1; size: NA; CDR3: CASSSSGKNEQFF; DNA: TGTGCCAGCAGCTCCAGCGGGAAAAATGAGCAGTTCTTC
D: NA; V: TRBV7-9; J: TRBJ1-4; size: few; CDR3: CASSPQRGRSNEKLFF; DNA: TGTGCCAGCAGCCCACAGCGGGGGAGGTCAAATGAAAAACTGTTTTTT
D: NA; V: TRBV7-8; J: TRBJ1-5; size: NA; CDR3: CASSYEGAGNQPQHF; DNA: TGTGCCAGCAGCTACGAGGGCGCGGGCAATCAGCCCCAGCATTTT
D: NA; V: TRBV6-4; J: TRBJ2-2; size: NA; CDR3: CASSDSMVGASDSGELFF; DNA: TGTGCCAGCAGTGACTCCATGGTGGGAGCCTCCGACTCGGGGGAGCTGTTTTTT
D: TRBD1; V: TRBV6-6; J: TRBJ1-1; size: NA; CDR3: CASEGDRGPEAFF; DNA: TGTGCCTCCGAAGGGGACAGGGGACCTGAAGCTTTCTTT
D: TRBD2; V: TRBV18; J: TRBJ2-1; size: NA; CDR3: CASSPGGTSGAQFF; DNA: TGTGCCAGCTCACCGGGAGGGACTAGCGGGGCTCAGTTCTTC
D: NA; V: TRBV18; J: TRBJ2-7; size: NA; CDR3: CASSRYDRIYEQYF; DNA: TGTGCCAGCTCACGTTACGACAGGATCTACGAGCAGTACTTC
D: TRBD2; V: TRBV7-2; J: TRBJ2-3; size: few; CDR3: CASSSGLAGETQYF; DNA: TGTGCCAGCAGCTCGGGACTAGCGGGAGAAACGCAGTATTTT
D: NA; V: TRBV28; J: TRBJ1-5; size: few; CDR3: CASTPVAPEGQPQHF; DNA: TGTGCCAGCACCCCGGTGGCCCCCGAGGGCCAGCCCCAGCATTTT
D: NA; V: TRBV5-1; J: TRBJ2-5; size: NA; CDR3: CASRVQGSPPGETQYF; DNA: TGCGCCAGCAGGGTTCAGGGTTCACCTCCAGGAGAGACCCAGTACTTC
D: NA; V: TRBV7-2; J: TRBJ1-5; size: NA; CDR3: CASSLLGPNQPQHF; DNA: TGTGCCAGCAGCTTACTGGGGCCTAATCAGCCCCAGCATTTT